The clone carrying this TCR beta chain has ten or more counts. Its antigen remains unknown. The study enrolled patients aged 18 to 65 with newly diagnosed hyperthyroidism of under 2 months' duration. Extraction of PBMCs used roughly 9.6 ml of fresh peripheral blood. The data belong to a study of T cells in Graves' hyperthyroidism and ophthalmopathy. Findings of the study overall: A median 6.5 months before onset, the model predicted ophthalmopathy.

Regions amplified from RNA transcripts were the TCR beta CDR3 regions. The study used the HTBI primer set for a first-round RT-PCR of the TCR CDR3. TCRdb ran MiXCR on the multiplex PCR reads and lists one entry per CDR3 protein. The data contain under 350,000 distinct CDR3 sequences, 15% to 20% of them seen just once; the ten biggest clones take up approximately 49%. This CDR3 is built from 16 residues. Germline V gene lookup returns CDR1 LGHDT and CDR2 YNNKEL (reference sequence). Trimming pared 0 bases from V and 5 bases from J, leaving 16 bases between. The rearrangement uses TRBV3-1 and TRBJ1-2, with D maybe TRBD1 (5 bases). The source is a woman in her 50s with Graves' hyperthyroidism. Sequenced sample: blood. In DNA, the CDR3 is TGTGCCAGCAGCCAAGATCCTTCGAGGGGAAATTATGGCTACACCTTC. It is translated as CASSQDPSRGNYGYTF. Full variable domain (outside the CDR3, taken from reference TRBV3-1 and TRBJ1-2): DTAVSQTPKYLVTQMGNDKSIKCEQNLGHDTMYWYKQDSKKFLKIMFSYNNKELIINETVPNRFSPKSPDKAHLNLHINSLELGDSAVYFCASSQDPSRGNYGYTFGSGTRLTVV.